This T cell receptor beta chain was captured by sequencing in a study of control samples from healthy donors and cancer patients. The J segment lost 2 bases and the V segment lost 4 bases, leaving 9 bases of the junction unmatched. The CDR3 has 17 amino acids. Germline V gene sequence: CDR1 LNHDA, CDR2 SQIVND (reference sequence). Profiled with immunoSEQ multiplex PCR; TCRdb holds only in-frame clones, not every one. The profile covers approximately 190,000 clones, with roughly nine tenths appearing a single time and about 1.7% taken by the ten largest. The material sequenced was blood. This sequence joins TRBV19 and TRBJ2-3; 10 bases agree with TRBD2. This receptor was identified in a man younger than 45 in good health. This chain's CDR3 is CASSKLAGPMVTDTQYF. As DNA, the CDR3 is TGTGCCAGTAGTAAACTAGCGGGGCCCATGGTCACAGATACGCAGTATTTT.